This TCR beta chain was identified during a study of early T cells in non-severe SARS-CoV-2 infection. TCRdb processed the 5' RACE reads anew with MiXCR; each CDR3 protein has one entry. The table lists some 52,000 distinct CDR3 sequences, 8% to 10% of them singletons. Notes on this clonotype: What it binds is unknown.

General study points: Matching with VDJdb favored anti-spike CD8 responses (missing private and CD4 specificities).

Germline values: CDR1 SGHVS, CDR2 FNYEAQ. The CDR3 runs 17 residues. V dropped 2 bases and J dropped 4 bases, with 17 bases sitting between them. Sequenced input: whole blood. The rearrangement links TRBV7-6 to TRBJ1-4; D is perhaps TRBD1 (6 bases). This TCR was sampled from an adult who was a healthcare worker with PCR-confirmed SARS-CoV-2 infection or an uninfected control (not recorded which). In DNA, the CDR3 is TGTGCCAGCAGCTTAATTCTCAGGGGCCGCGATAATGAAAAACTGTTTTTT. Its protein is CASSLILRGRDNEKLFF.